The 7 T cell receptor beta chains presented below share a single source sample, sequenced in a study of T cells after yellow fever vaccination. TCRdb re-derived calls from the 5' RACE reads in MiXCR, one entry per CDR3 protein. Counted here are approximately 610,000 distinct CDR3 sequences, roughly 17% occurring once; the ten biggest clones make up approximately 15%. Source: PBMCs, taken 5 days after the first yellow fever vaccination. All receptors derive from a man younger than 35 who received the YFV17D yellow fever vaccine.

The rearrangement links TRBV12-3 or TRBV12-4 to TRBJ2-2; a weak D match, TRBD1 (5 bases). This CDR3 contains 15 residues. The V and J ends lost 6 bases and 6 bases respectively, with 17 bases between them. CDR3 in DNA: TGTGCCAGCAGGGGGCCTAACAGAGTATCCGGGGAGCTGTTTTTT. Its translation: CASRGPNRVSGELFF.

The rearrangement joins TRBV7-9 to TRBJ1-4; 9 bases fit TRBD1. The germline V gene has CDR1 SEHNR and CDR2 FQNEAQ (reference sequence). Trimming took 5 bases from V and 8 from J; bases not matched to a gene: 12. The CDR3 spans 16 residues. In DNA, the CDR3 is TGTGCCAGCAGCCCAGGGACAGGGTTCGAGGGGGAAAAACTGTTTTTT. It yields the protein CASSPGTGFEGEKLFF.

This clonotype was found many times. The J gene is TRBJ2-3, the V gene TRBV6-5; D is ambiguous. Germline assignment: CDR1 MNHEY and CDR2 SVGAGI. The V gene lost 6 bases and the J gene lost 4 bases, with 8 bases spanning the gap. CDR3 length: 12 residues. As DNA, the CDR3 is TGTGCCAGCAGGGACGCGGCAGATACGCAGTATTTT. Its protein product is CASRDAADTQYF.

The chain couples TRBV5-8 to TRBJ2-3, with a tentative D call TRBD2 (5 bases). The germline V and J ends were trimmed by 4 bases and 5 bases, with 14 bases remaining between them. CDR1 and CDR2 from the germline V gene are SGHTS and YDEGEE. This CDR3 has 14 amino acids. CDR3 protein: CASSPGVLGDTQYF. CDR3 nucleotide sequence: TGTGCCAGCAGCCCCGGGGTACTCGGAGATACGCAGTATTTT.

V usage is TRBV5-1 and J usage is TRBJ2-1; D is perhaps TRBD2 (6 bases). Germline CDR1 and CDR2: SGHRS and YFSETQ. The CDR3 totals 15 residues. The V and J ends lost 4 bases and 9 bases respectively, with 20 bases between them. As DNA, the CDR3 is TGCGCCAGCAGCCTGGGGGACTCCGCGGACGGTGAGCAGTTCTTC. This gives the protein CASSLGDSADGEQFF. The full variable domain, with the rest looked up from reference TRBV5-1 and TRBJ2-1, is KAGVTQTPRYLIKTRGQQVTLSCSPISGHRSVSWYQQTPGQGLQFLFEYFSETQRNKGNFPGRFSGRQFSNSRSEMNVSTLELGDSALYLCASSLGDSADGEQFFGPGTRLTVL.

This clonotype was picked up many times. This chain connects TRBV28 to TRBJ1-5; D unresolved. Germline CDR1 and CDR2: MDHEN and SYDVKM. This CDR3 comprises 12 residues. Trimming took 6 bases from V and 11 from J, leaving 14 bases between them. The CDR3 protein is CASSLQLGAQHF. The CDR3 coding sequence is TGTGCCAGCAGCCTTCAATTGGGTGCCCAGCATTTT.

The chain has TRBV7-9 and TRBJ2-7; no reliable D call. CDR1 is SEHNR and CDR2 is FQNEAQ in the germline V gene (reference sequence). V dropped 4 bases and J dropped 2 bases, with 18 bases sitting between them. CDR3 length: 16 residues. This CDR3 reads CASSSIRADIPYEQYV. The CDR3 coding sequence is TGTGCCAGCAGCTCCATTAGAGCAGATATCCCCTACGAGCAGTACGTC.